Below, one T cell receptor (beta chain) is given with its context. Its specific antigen is unknown. No base-level quality is on record; no much larger clone is a single base apart. This specimen comes from a study of memory CD4+ T cells and cytomegalovirus serostatus (dated by TCRdb to between 2019 and 2020). As for the study more broadly: The cohort comprised about 33 healthy Belgian adults, 9 CMV seropositive and some 24 CMV seronegative. To replicate a published TCR-based CMV serostatus classifier, the study sequenced CD4+ memory TCRbeta repertoires from a Belgian cohort whose cytomegalovirus serostatus was known.

Single viable CD3+CD4+CD8-CD45RO+ cells were sorted as memory CD4+ T cells on a FACSAria II. To determine CMV serostatus, a Roche Elecsys assay was used that detects serum IgG against CMV pp150, pp28, p38 and p52. Once the samples were thawed, total CD4+ T cells were enriched through positive selection using CD4 magnetic microbeads. The samples came from a different study that was designed specifically to examine the CD4+ T cell memory repertoire. Peripheral blood mononuclear cells were isolated and cryopreserved according to standard operating procedures, and serum was kept at -80 degrees C. The staining used CD3-PerCP (BW264/56), CD4-APC (RPA-T4), CD45RO-PE (UCHT1) and CD8-Pacific Orange (3B5) antibodies, and Sytox blue was used to exclude non-viable cells. From V the trimming removes 0 bases and from J it removes 3 bases, while the gene matches leave 8 bases of the junction unaccounted for. Including cysteine and phenylalanine, the CDR3 has 16 amino acids. Only the CDR3 region is kept as DNA, spanning 48 bases read in frame from base 1. Looking up the germline V gene yields CDR1 SGHRS and CDR2 YFSETQ.

The Quick-DNA Microprep Kit was used to extract genomic DNA from the sorted cells. Amplification of TCRbeta DNA was done with the immunoSEQ hsTCRbeta kit, following the protocol from the manufacturer. An Illumina MiSeq instrument was used to sequence the TCRbeta libraries. Per the source publication's procedure: Following removal of out-of-frame sequences, 2 million to 2.5 million distinct TCRbeta sequences were retained, with an average of roughly 70,000 per individual. Each individual was scored using the number of 150 to 200 previously reported CMV-associated TCRbeta sequences that the individual carried and the total number of productive distinct TCRbeta sequences. A beta-binomial model was reimplemented in Python, and scikit-learn random forests with default parameters were trained on US cohort data. Classifier performance on the Belgian cohort was summarized as median AUC with percentile confidence intervals calculated over 10,000 bootstrap iterations. TCRdb's version of the immuneACCESS table is confined to in-frame rearrangements and falls short of the full clone set. An unresolved V gene accounts for under half of the shortfall where checked; the remainder is of unknown origin. V and J calls and clone size follow that table, whereas D and trimming were derived from the DNA. Recorded for this sample are around 40,000 clones; roughly 77% of them occurred a single time. The ten largest clones add up to about 0.79% of the sample.

Paper-wide results and their limitations: The results were interpreted as suggesting that the CMV-associated TCR signature is largely present in the CD4+ memory repertoire. Among the roughly 160 previously reported CMV-associated TCRbeta sequences, some 62 showed up in the CD4+ memory repertoires, with each one found in between one and five individuals. Unlike the original study, which covered naive and memory CD4+ and CD8+ populations, the Belgian study sequenced only CD4+CD45RO+ memory cells. A median bootstrapped AUC of 0.95 with a 95% CI of 0.76-1.00 was achieved on the Belgian cohort by the original-framework classifier. For CMV serostatus prediction, a median bootstrapped AUC of about 0.95 was reached with the original framework, and a median bootstrapped AUC of around 0.89 was reached with a US-trained random forest.

The sequence links TRBV5-1 to TRBJ1-2; TRBD1 matches 7 bases in the middle. Sequenced input: memory CD4+ T cells from blood. This receptor was taken from an adult in good health and CMV-seronegative. The DNA reads as follows: TGCGCCAGCAGCTTGGTGGGGACAGTGGGGGACTATGGCTACACCTTC. This gives the protein CASSLVGTVGDYGYTF.